Below are 17 T cell receptor beta chains sequenced from a single sample in a study of OX40 agonist ivuxolimab in advanced cancers. The repertoire was sequenced with immunoSEQ multiplex PCR; TCRdb's copy has only in-frame clones and lacks some. The data show over 40,000 clones, with around 86% seen just once and approximately 0.39% held by the top ten. This material consisted of CD4+ or CD8+ T cells sorted from blood, taken in a trial of the OX40 agonist ivuxolimab. The receptors shown here come from an adult with an advanced solid tumor such as melanoma, head and neck, liver or kidney cancer.

The CDR3 bases are TGCGCCAGCAGCTTGGCAGCGGAGATATACAATGAGCAGTTCTTC. This sequence encodes CASSLAAEIYNEQFF. The chain uses TRBV5-1 and TRBJ2-1, with D possibly being TRBD2 (5 bases). Germline CDR1 reads SGHRS; CDR2 reads YFSETQ. Trimming took off 0 bases at V and 4 bases at J, with 11 bases between the two ends. The CDR3 extends over 15 amino acids.

V gene TRBV18 combines with J gene TRBJ2-2; tentatively, D is TRBD2 (5 bases). CDR3 size: 15 residues. From germline, CDR1 is KGHSH and CDR2 LQKENI. V gave up 2 bases and J gave up 2 bases, with 9 bases separating them. The CDR3 spells CASSPGLDNTGELFF. The CDR3 DNA reads as TGTGCCAGCTCACCAGGACTTGATAACACCGGGGAGCTGTTTTTT.

This rearrangement joins TRBV6-6 to TRBJ2-1; 13 nucleotides align to TRBD2. The V and J ends lost 6 bases and 4 bases, in that order; junction bases with no gene match: 3. The CDR3 runs 15 residues. Germline V gene data show CDR1 as MNHNY and CDR2 as SVGAGI (reference sequence). Written as DNA, the CDR3 is TGTGCCAGCAGGTCACTAGCGGGGGGGTACAATGAGCAGTTCTTC. Translation gives CASRSLAGGYNEQFF.

CDR3 sequence (DNA): TGTGCCAGCAGCCGTCAGGGGACTGAAGCTTTCTTT. It codes for CASSRQGTEAFF. The genes are TRBV7-9 and TRBJ1-1; perhaps TRBD1 as D (6 bases). The V end was cut by 5 bases, the J end by 5 bases, with 9 bases between. From germline, CDR1 is SEHNR and CDR2 FQNEAQ (reference sequence). The CDR3 has 12 residues.

V gene TRBV27 combines with J gene TRBJ2-2; perhaps TRBD1 as D (5 bases). The ends were cut back, 3 bases at V and 2 bases at J, with 13 bases in the middle. This CDR3 is built from 16 residues. Germline V gene data show CDR1 as MNHEY and CDR2 as SMNVEV (reference sequence). The CDR3 DNA sequence: TGTGCCAGCAGTTTGGCATGGACAACCAACACCGGGGAGCTGTTTTTT. Its protein product is CASSLAWTTNTGELFF.

This sequence joins TRBV5-4 and TRBJ2-1; tentative D call: TRBD1 (6 bases). The CDR3 runs 14 residues. Germline V gene sequence: CDR1 SGHNT, CDR2 YYREEE (reference sequence). Deletions cut 1 base from V and 4 bases from J, with 9 bases between. The CDR3, as DNA: TGTGCCAGCAGCTTGAACAGGGCTTACAATGAGCAGTTCTTC. Translation gives CASSLNRAYNEQFF.

The chain has TRBV7-6 and TRBJ1-5; D remains ambiguous. Germline loops: CDR1 SGHVS, CDR2 FNYEAQ. Trimming pared 3 bases from V and 1 base from J, leaving 16 bases between. The CDR3 covers 17 residues. CDR3 loop: CASSLRSRAVSNQPQHF. The CDR3 DNA follows: TGTGCCAGCAGCTTGAGGAGTAGGGCAGTGAGCAATCAGCCCCAGCATTTT.

The V call is TRBV29-1, the J call TRBJ1-3; TRBD1 aligns across 9 bases. The CDR3 is made up of 14 amino acids. Trimming removed 4 bases from V and 2 bases from J; junction bases left unmatched: 3. CDR1 SQVTM and CDR2 ANQGSEA come from the germline V gene. CDR3 loop: CSVAQGAPGNTIYF. CDR3 DNA: TGCAGCGTTGCACAGGGGGCCCCTGGAAACACCATATATTTT. Full variable domain (missing parts from reference TRBV29-1 and TRBJ1-3): SAVISQKPSRDICQRGTSLTIQCQVDSQVTMMFWYRQQPGQSLTLIATANQGSEATYESGFVIDKFPISRPNLTFSTLTVSNMSPEDSSIYLCSVAQGAPGNTIYFGEGSWLTVV.

A single count supports this clone. This rearrangement joins TRBV6-5 to TRBJ1-3, with a weak D call TRBD1 (5 bases). V dropped 2 bases and J dropped 2 bases, with 13 bases sitting between them. This CDR3 contains 16 residues. In germline, CDR1 is MNHEY, CDR2 SVGAGI. Here the CDR3 DNA reads TGTGCCAGCAGTTACGCCCGGACGGGGGCTGGAAACACCATATATTTT. It is translated as CASSYARTGAGNTIYF.

The chain links TRBV7-2 to TRBJ2-5, with D maybe TRBD1 (5 bases). Trimming left V 3 bases short and J 4 bases short, with 12 bases between. Germline values: CDR1 SGHTA, CDR2 FQGNSA. This CDR3 has 14 residues. DNA of the CDR3: TGTGCCAGCAGCTTCTCCGCAGGGATAGAGACCCAGTACTTC. Its protein product is CASSFSAGIETQYF.

The chain carries TRBV5-4 and TRBJ1-1, with no clear D. This CDR3 spans 13 amino acids. CDR1 SGHNT and CDR2 YYREEE come from the germline V gene (reference sequence). Trimming removed 2 bases at V and 2 bases at J, with 7 bases between. CDR3 in amino acids: CASSLQRNTEAFF. CDR3 nucleotide sequence: TGTGCCAGCAGCTTACAGAGAAACACTGAAGCTTTCTTT.

This chain uses TRBV4-2 with TRBJ2-5; tentatively, D is TRBD1 or TRBD2 (5 bases each). CDR1 and CDR2 from the germline V gene are LGHNA and YNFKEQ. This CDR3 is built from 16 residues. Trimming took 4 bases from V and 5 from J, leaving 20 bases between them. The CDR3 coding sequence is TGTGCCAGCAGCCCTTCCGGGACCCAAGTTGGGGAGACCCAGTACTTC. The encoded protein is CASSPSGTQVGETQYF.

The gene calls are TRBV6-1 and TRBJ2-6; weak D call: TRBD2 (7 bases). V was clipped by 10 bases and J by 2 bases, with 15 bases between them. Looked up from germline, CDR1 is MNHNS and CDR2 is SASEGT. The CDR3 is 15 residues long. Here the CDR3 reads CATWGGQAGANVLTF. The CDR3 coding sequence is TGTGCCACCTGGGGGGGGCAGGCTGGGGCCAACGTCCTGACTTTC.

V is TRBV9 and J is TRBJ2-2; 12 bases agree with TRBD1. The CDR3 has 16 amino acids. With V trimmed by 4 bases and J by 7 bases, 8 bases remained unmatched. Germline V gene sequence: CDR1 SGDLS, CDR2 YYNGEE. CDR3 DNA: TGTGCCAGCAGCCCCGGGACAGGGGGCTTATTCGGGGAGCTGTTTTTT. Protein: CASSPGTGGLFGELFF. Combining the CDR3 with reference TRBV9 and TRBJ2-2 gives the whole variable domain DSGVTQTPKHLITATGQRVTLRCSPRSGDLSVYWYQQSLDQGLQFLIQYYNGEERAKGNILERFSAQQFPDLHSELNLSSLELGDSALYFCASSPGTGGLFGELFFGEGSRLTVL.

The chain employs TRBV28 and TRBJ1-4; D unclear. The V end lost 8 bases, the J end lost 8 bases, and 9 bases lay between the germline ends. Germline CDR1 is MDHEN and CDR2 is SYDVKM. The CDR3 has 11 residues. The CDR3 coding sequence is TGTGCCAGCCAATTTTTCGAAAAACTGTTTTTT. It specifies CASQFFEKLFF.

This clone has just a few counts. V is TRBV5-6 and J is TRBJ1-4, with TRBD1 matching over 8 bases. CDR3 length: 14 amino acids. CDR1 is SGHDT, CDR2 YYEEEE, per germline. J gave up 8 bases and V 4 bases, and 7 bases lay outside the gene matches. The CDR3 region has the DNA TGTGCCAGCAGCCTGACAGGGGTAGGGGAAAAACTGTTTTTT. Protein sequence: CASSLTGVGEKLFF.

V is TRBV30 and J is TRBJ2-3; D is unclear. The CDR3 totals 12 residues. From germline, CDR1 is GTSNPN and CDR2 SVGIG (reference sequence). Trimming left V 3 bases short and J 2 bases short, with 6 bases between. For the CDR3, the DNA is TGTGCCTGGAGATTTAACACAGATACGCAGTATTTT. Amino acids: CAWRFNTDTQYF.